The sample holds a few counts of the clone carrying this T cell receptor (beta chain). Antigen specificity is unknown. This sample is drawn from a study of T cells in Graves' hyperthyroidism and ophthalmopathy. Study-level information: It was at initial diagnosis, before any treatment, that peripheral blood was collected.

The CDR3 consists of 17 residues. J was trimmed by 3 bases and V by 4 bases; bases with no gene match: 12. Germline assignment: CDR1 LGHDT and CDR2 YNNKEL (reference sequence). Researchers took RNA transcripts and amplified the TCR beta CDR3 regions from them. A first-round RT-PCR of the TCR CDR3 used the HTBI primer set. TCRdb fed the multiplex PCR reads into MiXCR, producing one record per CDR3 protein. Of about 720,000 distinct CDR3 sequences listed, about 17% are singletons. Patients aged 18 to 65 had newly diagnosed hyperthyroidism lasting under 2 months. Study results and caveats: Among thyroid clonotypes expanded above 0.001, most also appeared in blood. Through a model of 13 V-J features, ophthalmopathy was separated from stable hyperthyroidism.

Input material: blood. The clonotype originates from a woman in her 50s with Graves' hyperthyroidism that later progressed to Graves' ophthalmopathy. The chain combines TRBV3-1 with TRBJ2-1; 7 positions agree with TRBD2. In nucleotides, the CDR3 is TGTGCCAGCAGCCCAAATTCTCGCGGGGGTGGCTACAATGAGCAGTTCTTC. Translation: CASSPNSRGGGYNEQFF.